The following is a T cell receptor beta chain sequence with its context. Its matching antigen is unknown. The sample belongs to a study of T-cell memory formation after mild COVID-19. The CDR3 runs 16 residues. Germline V CDR1 and CDR2: SGHTA, FQGTGA. The germline V and J ends were trimmed by 7 bases and 0 bases, with 17 bases remaining between them. Notes on the study in general: Nothing showed for sure that second-wave clones peaking on day 37 were SARS-CoV-2 specific.

One entry per CDR3 protein results from TCRdb running MiXCR on the 5' RACE reads. The table includes some 110,000 distinct CDR3 sequences, over 15% detected once. J is TRBJ2-3 and V is TRBV7-3; possibly TRBD1 for D (5 bases). The sequenced material came from PBMCs or a T cell subset sorted from them (not recorded which). The receptor was isolated from an adult woman who had mild COVID-19 (a few samples of this study predate the infection). Cell type and time point are not known. The CDR3 loop reads CASTLGVGGSTDTQYF. The CDR3 DNA is TGTGCCAGCACCCTAGGGGTGGGCGGTAGCACAGATACGCAGTATTTT.